These 27 T cell receptor beta chains came from one sample sequenced in a study of molecular identifiers for immune sequencing clone quantification. TCRdb used MiXCR to reprocess the PCR reads, holding one entry per CDR3 protein. Seen here are approximately 680,000 distinct CDR3 sequences, 25% observed once, and the top ten hold 0.6% to 0.9%. Sequences were obtained from naive CD8+ T cells from blood, with Jurkat cell RNA spiked in. Subset specified: FACS-sorted CD8+CD4-CCR7+CD45RA+ naive T cells. These receptors were taken from a human donor in good health. Some libraries in this study had Jurkat cell RNA spiked in.

This clonotype occurred once. This may be a read error, as it is one base from a much larger clone. The chain combines TRBV7-8 with TRBJ1-1; 7 nucleotides line up with TRBD1. This CDR3 region has 13 residues. Germline V CDR1 and CDR2: SGHVS, FQNEAQ. The CDR3 loop reads CVSSFQQGTEAFF. CDR3 DNA sequence: TGTGTCAGCAGCTTCCAACAGGGGACTGAAGCTTTCTTT. Full variable domain (missing parts from reference TRBV7-8 and TRBJ1-1): GAGVSQSPRYKVAKRGQDVALRCDPISGHVSLFWYQQALGQGPEFLTYFQNEAQLDKSGLPSDRFFAERPEGSVSTLKIQRTQQEDSAVYLCVSSFQQGTEAFFGQGTRLTVV.

V usage is TRBV3-1 and J usage is TRBJ2-7, with TRBD2 identical over 7 bases. Losses at the gene ends were 5 bases for V and 6 bases for J; bases not matched to a gene: 10. The CDR3 has 14 amino acids. Looked up from germline, CDR1 is LGHDT and CDR2 is YNNKEL (reference sequence). The CDR3 spells CASSSPTSEPEQYF. The DNA for the CDR3 is TGTGCCAGCAGCTCGCCCACTAGCGAGCCCGAGCAGTACTTC.

The table lists this clonotype with a few counts. The rearrangement links TRBV7-2 to TRBJ2-7; 12 bases align to TRBD1. The germline gives CDR1 SGHTA, CDR2 FQGNSA. The CDR3 totals 15 residues. V lost 3 bases, J lost 5 bases, and 5 bases stayed unmatched. The CDR3: CASSFGTGGGHEQYF. CDR3 sequence (DNA): TGTGCCAGCAGCTTCGGGACAGGGGGCGGCCACGAGCAGTACTTC.

The table lists this clonotype with many counts. The chain combines TRBV9 with TRBJ2-7, with D unresolved. V lost 0 bases to trimming and J lost 3 bases, with 13 bases between them. Germline V gene data show CDR1 as SGDLS and CDR2 as YYNGEE. This CDR3 has 15 residues. CDR3: CASSVGWPGNYEQYF. The DNA for the CDR3 is TGTGCCAGCAGCGTAGGGTGGCCCGGCAACTACGAGCAGTACTTC.

As concerns this clonotype: At one of its ends the junction is not consistent with the germline gene, which may arise from a read error. The CDR3 region has the DNA TGCGCCAGCAGTCTTCCGGGACAGGGGAGAGCCTGGGAGCTGTTTTTT. Protein product: CASSLPGQGRAWELFF. The chain has TRBV7-9 and TRBJ2-2, with 10 bases matching TRBD1. Germline V gene data show CDR1 as SEHNR and CDR2 as FQNEAQ (reference sequence). CDR3 size: 16 residues.

This clonotype was observed a single time. A read error may explain this, as a much larger clone is one base away. J is TRBJ1-2 and V is TRBV30; no definite D call. Looked up from germline, CDR1 is GTSNPN and CDR2 is SVGIG (reference sequence). The CDR3 totals 13 residues. This CDR3 is CACETSTSYDYTF. CDR3 in DNA: TGTGCCTGTGAGACATCAACTTCCTATGACTACACCTTC. The whole variable domain, filled in from reference TRBV30 and TRBJ1-2, reads SQTIHQWPATLVQPVGSPLSLECTVEGTSNPNLYWYRQAAGRGLQLLFYSVGIGQISSEVPQNLSASRPQDRQFILSSKKLLLSDSGFYLCACETSTSYDYTFGSGTRLTVV.

In its sample, this clonotype was seen a few times. J is TRBJ1-4 and V is TRBV4-1; weak D call: TRBD1 (5 bases). V was trimmed by 0 bases and J by 16 bases, leaving 21 bases between them. The CDR3 has 15 amino acids. Germline CDR1 is MGHRA and CDR2 is YSYEKL. The CDR3 sequence: CASSQDTGHLDKAFF. DNA for the CDR3: TGCGCCAGCAGCCAAGATACGGGTCATCTGGACAAGGCGTTTTTT.

The genes are TRBV4-3 and TRBJ1-2, with 8 bases aligning to TRBD1. This CDR3 is built from 17 residues. CDR1 is LGHNA and CDR2 is YSLEER in the germline V gene. V gave up 1 base and J gave up 3 bases; unmatched junction bases: 10. DNA of the CDR3: TGCGCCAGCAGCCAAGGGCCGAAGTACAGGGGGGACTATGGCTACACCTTC. The encoded protein is CASSQGPKYRGDYGYTF.

The chain links TRBV9 to TRBJ2-1; D unclear. Between the trimmed V and J ends, which lost 0 bases and 2 bases, there was a span of 12 bases. There are 16 residues in the CDR3. Germline CDR1 is SGDLS and CDR2 is YYNGEE. In nucleotides, the CDR3 is TGTGCCAGCAGCGTAGACACCTACCCGACCTACAATGAGCAGTTCTTC. The encoded protein is CASSVDTYPTYNEQFF.

This clonotype was detected only once. This rearrangement joins TRBV11-2 to TRBJ2-1; D is perhaps TRBD1 (5 bases). This CDR3 comprises 13 residues. Germline V gene sequence: CDR1 SGHAT, CDR2 FQNNGV. V was cut by 6 bases and J by 7 bases, with 13 bases left in between. Here the CDR3 DNA reads TGTGCCAGCAGATTCGGACAATCGAATGAGCAGTTCTTC. As protein: CASRFGQSNEQFF.

As to this clonotype: This likely comes from a read error, as the CDR3 has no conserved phenylalanine or tryptophan at its end. The V gene is TRBV7-3, the J gene TRBJ2-7, with a tentative D call TRBD2 (6 bases). The germline V gene has CDR1 SGHTA and CDR2 FQGTGA. Trimming left V 5 bases short and J 4 bases short, with 12 bases between. The CDR3 is 13 amino acids. CDR3 loop: CASSPGTSYEQYL. CDR3 bases: TGTGCCAGCAGCCCCGGGACTTCTTACGAGCAGTACCTC.

This clonotype was seen only a few times. The V call is TRBV7-9, the J call TRBJ2-1; 7 bases are shared with TRBD2. The junction had 9 bases not matched to a gene; V was cut back by 4 bases and J by 3 bases. The CDR3 length is 16 residues. Looked up from germline, CDR1 is SEHNR and CDR2 is FQNEAQ (reference sequence). In nucleotides, the CDR3 is TGTGCCAGCAGCTGGGATCGTGGGGGGGTCTACAATGAGCAGTTCTTC. It is translated as CASSWDRGGVYNEQFF.

This clonotype appeared many times. The chain recombines TRBV12-3 or TRBV12-4 with TRBJ1-1; D gene ambiguous. V was shortened by 7 bases and J by 5 bases, with 17 bases between the two germline ends. CDR3 length equals 14 residues. The CDR3 reads CASTPWNSGTEAFF. CDR3 nucleotides: TGTGCCAGCACCCCCTGGAACAGCGGGACTGAAGCTTTCTTT.

The rearrangement uses TRBV13 and TRBJ2-2; D gene uncertain. The CDR3 covers 16 residues. Germline values: CDR1 PRHDT, CDR2 FYEKMQ (reference sequence). V was clipped by 5 bases and J by 0 bases, with 13 bases between them. The CDR3 loop is CASSTRMSANTGELFF. In DNA form, the CDR3 reads TGTGCCAGCAGCACGCGGATGTCCGCGAACACCGGGGAGCTGTTTTTT.

This clonotype was recorded at least ten times. V and J are TRBV20-1 and TRBJ2-6; perhaps D is TRBD1 or TRBD2 (6 bases each). Trimming stripped 6 bases from V and 2 bases from J, with 14 bases between. This CDR3 spans 15 amino acids. Germline V lookup: CDR1 DFQATT, CDR2 SNEGSKA (reference sequence). The CDR3: CSAIGGGAGANVLTF. CDR3 in DNA: TGCAGTGCAATAGGAGGGGGAGCTGGGGCCAACGTCCTGACTTTC.

About this clonotype: A much larger clonotype is one base distant, so this may be a read error. The gene calls are TRBV7-9 and TRBJ1-6; 9 nucleotides match TRBD1. Per the germline V gene, CDR1 is SEHNR and CDR2 is FQNEAQ (reference sequence). This CDR3 has 16 residues. After removal of 5 bases from V and 8 bases from J, the junction contained 10 bases not matched to a gene. Written as DNA, the CDR3 is TGTGCCAGCAGCGGGACAGGGACCAAGGATGATTCACCCCTCCACTTT. Translating gives CASSGTGTKDDSPLHF.

With respect to this clonotype: This sequence may be a read error, since a much larger clone differs from it by one base. In DNA form, the CDR3 reads TGTGCCAGCAGTCCAGGGCCGGGACATAAGTACTTC. Its translation: CASSPGPGHKYF. The V and J genes are TRBV27 and TRBJ2-4, with a tentative D call TRBD1 (6 bases). CDR3 length: 12 residues. Germline CDR1 and CDR2: MNHEY and SMNVEV (reference sequence). V lost 5 bases, J lost 14 bases, and 16 bases lay in between.

This clonotype appeared a single time. A read error may explain this, as a much larger clone is one base away. This chain uses TRBV28 with TRBJ1-1, with D unclear. With 3 bases removed from V and 1 base from J, the gap between germline ends came to 6 bases. The CDR3 extends over 13 amino acids. Germline V lookup: CDR1 MDHEN, CDR2 SYDVKM. This CDR3 reads CASSFMANTEAFF. Here the CDR3 DNA reads TGTGCCAGCAGTTTTATGGCGAACACTGAAGCTTTCTTT.

This clonotype was picked up many times. The chain joins TRBV29-1 to TRBJ2-3; D is undetermined. Germline CDR1 SQVTM, CDR2 ANQGSEA. Trimming pared 2 bases from V and 6 bases from J, leaving 9 bases between. This CDR3 is built from 12 residues. DNA for the CDR3: TGCAGCGTTGAATTCAGTGGCGATACGCAGTATTTT. Amino acids: CSVEFSGDTQYF.

Remarks on this clonotype: This could be a read error, since a much larger clone is one nucleotide away. V usage is TRBV12-5 and J usage is TRBJ1-1, with D maybe TRBD1 (6 bases). Germline loops: CDR1 LGHNT, CDR2 FRNRAP. V gave up 3 bases and J gave up 6 bases, with 11 bases separating them. CDR3 length: 13 residues. CDR3 region: CASGLEGGAEAFF. DNA of the CDR3: TGTGCTAGTGGTTTAGAGGGGGGCGCTGAAGCTTTCTTT.

The V gene is TRBV4-3, the J gene TRBJ1-1; D uncertain. Germline CDR1 reads LGHNA; CDR2 reads YSLEER. The CDR3 runs 15 residues. V lost 7 bases, J lost 7 bases, and 22 bases lay in between. The CDR3 coding sequence is TGCGCCAGCACCCCGGTGTTAGGCGAATACATTGAAGCTTTCTTT. Protein: CASTPVLGEYIEAFF.

This chain uses TRBV5-1 with TRBJ1-1; no clear D gene. The CDR3 length is 13 residues. CDR1 and CDR2 from the germline V gene are SGHRS and YFSETQ. The CDR3 DNA reads as TGCGTTAGCAGCCCAAGCGGGCACACTGAAGCTTTCTTT. This translates into CVSSPSGHTEAFF.

This chain uses TRBV4-3 with TRBJ2-1; 7 nucleotides agree with TRBD1. The V gene end was trimmed by 3 bases and the J gene end by 3 bases; junction bases not matched to a gene: 8. This CDR3 comprises 16 residues. Germline loops: CDR1 LGHNA, CDR2 YSLEER. The DNA of the CDR3 is TGCGCCAGCAGCCAGTACAAACAGGGGCACTACAATGAGCAGTTCTTC. Protein sequence: CASSQYKQGHYNEQFF.

J is TRBJ2-1 and V is TRBV4-3; the D is unclear. CDR1 and CDR2 (germline): LGHNA, YSLEER. Trimming cost V 3 bases and J 3 bases, with 15 bases left between them. This CDR3 comprises 16 residues. The CDR3 DNA reads TGCGCCAGCAGCCAGACCGAGGCAGCTTACTACAATGAGCAGTTCTTC. Translated, it gives CASSQTEAAYYNEQFF.

Points on this clonotype: Mismatch with germline at one junction end may stem from a read error. The chain carries TRBV27 and TRBJ2-4; D is possibly TRBD2 (5 bases). This CDR3 region has 13 residues. CDR1 and CDR2 (germline): MNHEY, SMNVEV (reference sequence). The CDR3 DNA follows: TGTGCCAGCAGCCCCCTAGCCAAAAACATTCAGTCCTTC. Translation gives CASSPLAKNIQSF.

On this clonotype: A much larger clone differs by one base, so this may be a read error. The chain has TRBV7-9 and TRBJ2-2; no reliable D call. The CDR3 has 16 amino acids. Germline V gene lookup returns CDR1 SEHNR and CDR2 FQNEAQ (reference sequence). Here the CDR3 DNA reads TGTGCCAGCCGCTTTACCCGTAAAGGCAACACCGGGGAGCTGTTTTTT. Translating it yields CASRFTRKGNTGELFF.

About this clonotype itself: The conserved final phenylalanine or tryptophan is absent from the CDR3, which likely points to a read error. CDR3 sequence reads: CASSFDFGGRANEQFI. The CDR3 bases are TGTGCCAGCAGTTTCGATTTTGGCGGGAGGGCCAATGAGCAGTTCATC. This chain connects TRBV28 to TRBJ2-1, with 9 bases that match TRBD2. J gave up 6 bases and V 3 bases, and 9 bases lay outside the gene matches. The CDR3 totals 16 residues. In germline, CDR1 is MDHEN, CDR2 SYDVKM.